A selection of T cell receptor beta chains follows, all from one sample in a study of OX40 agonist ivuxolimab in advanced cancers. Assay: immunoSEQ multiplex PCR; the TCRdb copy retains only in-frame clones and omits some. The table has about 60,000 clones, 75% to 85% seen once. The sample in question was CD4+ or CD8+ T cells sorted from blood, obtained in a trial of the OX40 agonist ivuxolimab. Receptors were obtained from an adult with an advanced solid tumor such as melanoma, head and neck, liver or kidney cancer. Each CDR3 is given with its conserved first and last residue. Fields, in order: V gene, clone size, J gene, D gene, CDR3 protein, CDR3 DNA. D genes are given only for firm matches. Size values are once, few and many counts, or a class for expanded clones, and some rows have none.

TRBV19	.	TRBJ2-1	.	CASSMQAQTYNEQFF	TGTGCCAGTAGTATGCAGGCCCAAACCTACAATGAGCAGTTCTTC
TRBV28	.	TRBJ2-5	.	CASIPGDMMETQYF	TGTGCCAGCATCCCCGGTGATATGATGGAGACCCAGTACTTC
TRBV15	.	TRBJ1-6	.	CATSRDVGAGALHF	TGTGCCACCAGCAGAGACGTAGGGGCGGGGGCCCTCCACTTT
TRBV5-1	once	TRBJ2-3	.	CASISAGDTQYF	TGCGCCAGCATAAGTGCAGGGGATACGCAGTATTTT
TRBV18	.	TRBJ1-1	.	CASSPFEQPNTEAFF	TGTGCCAGCTCACCTTTTGAACAGCCGAACACTGAAGCTTTCTTT
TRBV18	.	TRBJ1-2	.	CASSPGERGYGYTF	TGTGCCAGCTCACCGGGCGAGCGCGGTTATGGCTACACCTTC
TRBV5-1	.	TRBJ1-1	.	CASSFHRVTEAFF	TGCGCCAGCAGCTTTCACAGGGTTACTGAAGCTTTCTTT
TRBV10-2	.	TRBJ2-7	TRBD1	CARFSPGDRVPYEQYF	TGCGCCAGGTTCTCACCTGGGGACAGGGTGCCCTACGAGCAGTACTTC
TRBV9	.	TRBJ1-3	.	CAARGKDGNTIYF	TGTGCTGCGAGGGGGAAGGATGGAAACACCATATATTTT
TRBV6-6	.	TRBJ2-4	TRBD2	CASKGQREGNIQYF	TGTGCCAGCAAGGGCCAGCGGGAGGGGAACATTCAGTACTTC
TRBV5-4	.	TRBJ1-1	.	CASSLGGWEGENTEAFF	TGTGCCAGCAGCTTGGGGGGTTGGGAGGGTGAGAACACTGAAGCTTTCTTT
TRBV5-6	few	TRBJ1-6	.	CASSLGQANSPLHF	TGTGCCAGCAGCTTGGGACAGGCCAATTCACCCCTCCACTTT
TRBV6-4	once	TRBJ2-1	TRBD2	CASIFLAGGPNEQFF	TGTGCCAGCATCTTCCTAGCGGGAGGGCCCAATGAGCAGTTCTTC
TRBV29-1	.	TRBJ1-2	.	CSVEDLGEGYGYTF	TGCAGCGTTGAAGATCTGGGGGAAGGGTATGGCTACACCTTC
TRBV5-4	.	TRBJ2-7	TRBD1	CASSTDRGANEQYF	TGTGCCAGCAGCACAGACAGGGGGGCTAACGAGCAGTACTTC
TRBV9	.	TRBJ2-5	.	CASSVDRAQETQYF	TGTGCCAGCAGCGTAGACAGAGCCCAAGAGACCCAGTACTTC
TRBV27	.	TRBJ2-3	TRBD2	CASSSWTSKVSDTQYF	TGTGCCAGCAGTTCCTGGACTAGCAAGGTCTCGGATACGCAGTATTTT
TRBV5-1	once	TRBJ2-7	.	CASSLGQGNPYEQYF	TGCGCCAGCAGCTTGGGGCAGGGGAACCCCTACGAGCAGTACTTC
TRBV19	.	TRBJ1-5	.	CASSMTQVTSNQPQHF	TGTGCCAGTAGTATGACGCAGGTTACTAGCAATCAGCCCCAGCATTTT
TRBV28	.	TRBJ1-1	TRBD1	CASSSPGQVVTEAFF	TGTGCCAGCAGTTCCCCGGGACAGGTAGTCACTGAAGCTTTCTTT
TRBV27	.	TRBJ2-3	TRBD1	CASSLLDRGDTDTQYF	TGTGCCAGCAGTTTACTGGACAGGGGTGACACAGATACGCAGTATTTT
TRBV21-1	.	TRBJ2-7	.	CASSIYPSYSSYEQYF	TGTGCCAGCAGCATTTACCCCTCGTATAGCTCCTACGAGCAGTACTTC